This entry lists 17 T cell receptor beta chains sequenced from one sample in a study. TCRdb redid the calling of the 5' RACE reads with MiXCR, one entry per CDR3 protein. The table lists nearly 40,000 distinct CDR3 sequences, approximately 20% of them singletons. The sequenced sample was naive CD4+ T cells sorted from a lymph node. Specified subset: naive CD4+ T cells, CD4+CD45RA+CD25-. All receptors derive from a female donor with breast cancer.

This clonotype occurred a few times. The genes are TRBV28 and TRBJ1-1, with a possible D match to TRBD1 (5 bases). Germline V lookup: CDR1 MDHEN, CDR2 SYDVKM. The CDR3 totals 15 residues. Trimming took off 5 bases at V and 0 bases at J, with 13 bases between the two ends. CDR3 in amino acids: CASSPPGGLNTEAFF. The CDR3, as DNA: TGTGCCAGCAGTCCACCCGGGGGGTTGAACACTGAAGCTTTCTTT.

This clonotype was counted at least ten times. The rearrangement joins TRBV5-6 to TRBJ1-1, with a tentative D call TRBD1 (5 bases). The CDR3 runs to 15 residues. Germline CDR1 reads SGHDT; CDR2 reads YYEEEE. Trimming shortened V by 4 bases and J by 2 bases, and 15 bases separated the two germline ends. The CDR3 DNA follows: TGTGCCAGCAGCCACCTGGGGGTCCCCAACACTGAAGCTTTCTTT. Its protein product is CASSHLGVPNTEAFF.

This clonotype was observed a handful of times. V is TRBV6-5 and J is TRBJ1-2; 8 bases agree with TRBD1. Germline assignment: CDR1 MNHEY and CDR2 SVGAGI. The V and J ends lost 2 bases and 4 bases, in that order; junction bases with no gene match: 18. This CDR3 region has 19 residues. The CDR3 nucleotides read TGTGCCAGCAGTTACAGACGAGGGACAGGCGCCACATCCCTCTATGGCTACACCTTC. It encodes CASSYRRGTGATSLYGYTF.

This clonotype appeared many times. This chain joins TRBV7-8 and TRBJ2-5; D possibly corresponds to TRBD2 (6 bases). Germline values: CDR1 SGHVS, CDR2 FQNEAQ. The CDR3 totals 15 residues. The V gene lost 0 bases and the J gene lost 5 bases, with 13 bases spanning the gap. As DNA, the CDR3 is TGTGCCAGCAGCTTAGCGCGTAGCGGAGGGGAGACCCAGTACTTC. Its translation is CASSLARSGGETQYF. Variable domain in full (rest from reference TRBV7-8 and TRBJ2-5): GAGVSQSPRYKVAKRGQDVALRCDPISGHVSLFWYQQALGQGPEFLTYFQNEAQLDKSGLPSDRFFAERPEGSVSTLKIQRTQQEDSAVYLCASSLARSGGETQYFGPGTRLLVL.

The V and J genes are TRBV28 and TRBJ1-1; D gene ambiguous. V was shortened by 7 bases and J by 2 bases, with 23 bases between the two germline ends. The CDR3 is 17 residues long. Germline lookup yields CDR1 MDHEN and CDR2 SYDVKM. Here the CDR3 DNA reads TGTGCCAGCACCACCATTCTATTTCCAACAGCCAACACTGAAGCTTTCTTT. Translated: CASTTILFPTANTEAFF.

This clonotype turned up a few times. The chain uses TRBV5-1 and TRBJ1-1; TRBD1 might be the D (5 bases). The CDR3 loop spans 17 amino acids. Between the trimmed V and J ends, which lost 5 bases and 2 bases, there was a span of 22 bases. Germline CDR1 reads SGHRS; CDR2 reads YFSETQ. This CDR3 is CASRKGTGAGSNTEAFF. The CDR3 region has the DNA TGCGCCAGCAGGAAGGGCACTGGGGCAGGGTCTAACACTGAAGCTTTCTTT. The full variable domain, rest sourced from reference TRBV5-1 and TRBJ1-1, is KAGVTQTPRYLIKTRGQQVTLSCSPISGHRSVSWYQQTPGQGLQFLFEYFSETQRNKGNFPGRFSGRQFSNSRSEMNVSTLELGDSALYLCASRKGTGAGSNTEAFFGQGTRLTVV.

This rearrangement joins TRBV9 to TRBJ2-7; a weak D match, TRBD2 (6 bases). Germline assignment: CDR1 SGDLS and CDR2 YYNGEE. V dropped 0 bases and J dropped 5 bases, with 15 bases sitting between them. The CDR3 spans 15 residues. The CDR3, as DNA: TGTGCCAGCAGCGTAGACGGGGACTTCTACCACGAGCAGTACTTC. This encodes CASSVDGDFYHEQYF.

V and J are TRBV5-1 and TRBJ2-5; the D gene could be TRBD1 or TRBD2 (6 bases each). Germline CDR1 SGHRS, CDR2 YFSETQ. The V end was cut by 6 bases, the J end by 7 bases, with 16 bases between. The CDR3 consists of 13 residues. The CDR3 loop is CASTEGGDRTQYF. In DNA, the CDR3 is TGCGCCAGCACCGAGGGGGGAGACCGGACCCAGTACTTC.

This clonotype has a count of ten or more. This sequence joins TRBV12-3 or TRBV12-4 and TRBJ2-1; no definite D call. The V and J ends lost 5 bases and 6 bases respectively, with 17 bases between them. This CDR3 spans 15 amino acids. CDR3 loop: CASSPSSRSTNEQFF. CDR3 DNA: TGTGCCAGCAGTCCGAGTTCTCGCTCTACCAATGAGCAGTTCTTC.

This clonotype appeared a few times. V usage is TRBV7-9 and J usage is TRBJ1-1, with 7 bases lining up with TRBD1. J was trimmed by 1 base and V by 6 bases; bases with no gene match: 5. CDR3 size: 14 residues. The V gene's germline CDR1 is SEHNR and CDR2 FQNEAQ (reference sequence). CDR3 nucleotide sequence: TGTGCCAGCAGTCGGGACAGCTGGAACACTGAAGCTTTCTTT. Protein product: CASSRDSWNTEAFF.

The V and J genes are TRBV20-1 and TRBJ2-3, with D possibly matching TRBD1 (5 bases). V gave up 6 bases and J gave up 3 bases, with 16 bases separating them. The CDR3 contains 14 residues. The germline V gene encodes CDR1 DFQATT and CDR2 SNEGSKA (reference sequence). The CDR3 coding sequence is TGCAGTGCAAGAAGCTGGGGCAGGACAGATACGCAGTATTTT. Its translation: CSARSWGRTDTQYF.

Only a few counts were recorded for this clonotype. This chain connects TRBV28 to TRBJ1-3; possibly TRBD1 for D (5 bases). The CDR3 is 14 amino acids. Germline lookup yields CDR1 MDHEN and CDR2 SYDVKM. Deletions cut 5 bases from V and 8 bases from J, with 16 bases between. CDR3: CASSPPQAGDTIYF. The CDR3, as DNA: TGTGCCAGCAGTCCCCCACAGGCGGGGGACACCATATATTTT.

In its sample, this clonotype ranks as medium-sized. This rearrangement joins TRBV28 to TRBJ2-6, with unresolved D. Germline V lookup: CDR1 MDHEN, CDR2 SYDVKM. Trimming took 5 bases from V and 1 from J, leaving 12 bases between them. The CDR3 extends over 16 amino acids. The CDR3 protein is CASSPTSLSGANVLTF. As DNA, the CDR3 is TGTGCCAGCAGTCCGACGAGTTTGTCTGGGGCCAACGTCCTGACTTTC.

The CDR3 protein is CATSIRPPRANTGELFF. The DNA of the CDR3 is TGTGCCACCAGCATAAGACCCCCCCGGGCGAACACCGGGGAGCTGTTTTTT. The chain links TRBV15 to TRBJ2-2, with no clear D. This CDR3 has 17 amino acids. Germline CDR1 reads LNHNV; CDR2 reads YYDKDF (reference sequence). V gave up 4 bases and J gave up 0 bases, with 15 bases separating them.

To note about this clonotype: A much larger clone differs from this one at a single base, so this may be a read error. The chain uses TRBV5-1 and TRBJ2-7, with D hard to call. The CDR3 has 15 amino acids. Trimming pared 5 bases from V and 5 bases from J, leaving 20 bases between. Germline V CDR1 and CDR2: SGHRS, YFSETQ. The CDR3 DNA reads TGCGCCAGCAGGCCGGCTCCTACCTCAGCCAACGAGCAGTACTTC. It encodes CASRPAPTSANEQYF.

This clonotype was recorded a few times. CDR3 sequence: CAWSKAVHYGYTF. CDR3 nucleotide sequence: TGTGCCTGGAGTAAGGCAGTTCATTATGGCTACACCTTC. The chain links TRBV30 to TRBJ1-2; D is unresolved. With 2 bases removed from V and 5 bases from J, the gap between germline ends came to 12 bases. CDR1 is GTSNPN, CDR2 SVGIG, per germline (reference sequence). The CDR3 covers 13 residues.

This clonotype was seen only a few times. This chain uses TRBV7-3 with TRBJ2-1; no reliable D call. The CDR3 is made up of 16 amino acids. Trimming took off 0 bases at V and 7 bases at J, with 16 bases between the two ends. Germline loops: CDR1 SGHTA, CDR2 FQGTGA. CDR3 amino acids: CASSLTRTFDGNEQFF. In DNA, the CDR3 is TGTGCCAGCAGCTTAACACGGACCTTCGACGGGAATGAGCAGTTCTTC.